The 17 T cell receptor beta chains presented below share a single source sample, sequenced in a study of blood T cell repertoires in COVID-19. Sequenced by immunoSEQ multiplex PCR; TCRdb stores in-frame clones only, minus some. Of more than 60,000 clones listed, 90% are singletons. The sequenced sample was peripheral blood. The receptors stem from a man between 50 and 59 years old with acute or convalescent COVID-19.

This chain joins TRBV30 and TRBJ2-3, with D hard to call. The V end lost 2 bases, the J end lost 2 bases, and 14 bases lay between the germline ends. CDR1 and CDR2 (germline): GTSNPN, SVGIG (reference sequence). The CDR3 is made up of 15 amino acids. This CDR3 is CAWSLELVDTDTQYF. CDR3 DNA: TGTGCCTGGAGTCTTGAGCTAGTAGACACAGATACGCAGTATTTT.

The chain joins TRBV27 to TRBJ2-7, with 8 nucleotides matching TRBD1. Trimming took 2 bases from V and 2 from J; bases not matched to a gene: 5. CDR3 size: 15 residues. Germline CDR1 is MNHEY and CDR2 is SMNVEV (reference sequence). The CDR3 bases are TGTGCCAGCAGTTTAGGGGGGACAGGTACCTACGAGCAGTACTTC. It is translated as CASSLGGTGTYEQYF.

The chain uses TRBV27 and TRBJ2-1; TRBD2 matches at 8 bases. Germline-derived CDR1 and CDR2 are MNHEY and SMNVEV (reference sequence). V lost 2 bases, J lost 7 bases, and 10 bases stayed unmatched. The CDR3 has 16 amino acids. The DNA of the CDR3 is TGTGCCAGCAGTTTAGTAGCGGGATCGGGGTGGAATGAGCAGTTCTTC. This gives the protein CASSLVAGSGWNEQFF.

The chain uses TRBV3-1 (or the pseudogene TRBV3-2) and TRBJ2-5; 13 bases align to TRBD2. Germline V gene lookup returns CDR1 LGHDT and CDR2 YNNKEL (reference sequence). V dropped 7 bases and J dropped 2; count of bases not matched to a gene: 4. The CDR3 is 15 amino acids. Here the CDR3 DNA reads TGTGCCAGCAAGAAACTAGCGGGAGGGCAAGAGACCCAGTACTTC. This gives the protein CASKKLAGGQETQYF.

The J gene is TRBJ2-5, the V gene TRBV5-1; 13 bases are a match to TRBD2. This CDR3 has 14 amino acids. Germline V gene sequence: CDR1 SGHRS, CDR2 YFSETQ. The V gene end was trimmed by 1 base and the J gene end by 10 bases; junction bases not matched to a gene: 4. The CDR3 reads CASSLTSGRVDQYF. The DNA of the CDR3 is TGCGCCAGCAGCTTGACTAGCGGGAGGGTGGACCAGTACTTC.

CDR3 bases: TGTGCCAGCTCACCGTCACAGATGAACACTGAAGCTTTCTTT. Translating it yields CASSPSQMNTEAFF. The J gene is TRBJ1-1, the V gene TRBV18; D ambiguous. V was shortened by 3 bases and J by 0 bases, with 8 bases between the two germline ends. CDR1 is KGHSH, CDR2 LQKENI, per germline. The CDR3 sequence is 14 residues long.

The gene calls are TRBV27 and TRBJ1-4, with a weak D call TRBD1 (6 bases). The germline V gene encodes CDR1 MNHEY and CDR2 SMNVEV (reference sequence). V was cut by 5 bases and J by 3 bases, with 19 bases left in between. The CDR3 runs 17 residues. CDR3 bases: TGTGCCAGCAGTGGCCTCTTGGGGGGGCGGGCTAATGAAAAACTGTTTTTT. Amino acid sequence: CASSGLLGGRANEKLFF.

The chain joins TRBV19 to TRBJ2-1; 9 nucleotides match TRBD2. Per germline, CDR1 LNHDA and CDR2 SQIVND (reference sequence). There are 17 residues in the CDR3. After removal of 6 bases from V and 7 bases from J, the junction contained 16 bases not matched to a gene. The CDR3 DNA reads TGTGCCAGTAGCTCCGGGACTAGCAGGATAGTGGTGAATGAGCAGTTCTTC. Translated: CASSSGTSRIVVNEQFF.

The count of this clone is one. The V call is TRBV7-2, the J call TRBJ2-7; 11 bases agree with TRBD2. V was clipped by 6 bases and J by 7 bases; unmatched bases: 8. The germline V gene has CDR1 SGHTA and CDR2 FQGNSA. The CDR3 sequence is 14 residues long. CDR3 in amino acids: CASRVAGGPGEQYF. In DNA form, the CDR3 reads TGTGCCAGCAGAGTAGCGGGAGGGCCGGGGGAGCAGTACTTC. Full variable domain (remainder filled in from reference TRBV7-2 and TRBJ2-7): GAGVSQSPSNKVTEKGKDVELRCDPISGHTALYWYRQSLGQGLEFLIYFQGNSAPDKSGLPSDRFSAERTGGSVSTLTIQRTQQEDSAVYLCASRVAGGPGEQYFGPGTRLTVT.

The chain employs TRBV14 and TRBJ1-1, with D unclear. The germline gives CDR1 SGHDN, CDR2 FVKESK. Trimming took off 1 base at V and 5 bases at J, with 17 bases between the two ends. The CDR3 spans 16 residues. The CDR3 region is CASSQGLRRGGTEAFF. DNA of the CDR3: TGTGCCAGCAGCCAAGGATTGAGGCGTGGAGGGACTGAAGCTTTCTTT.

The CDR3 protein is CASSGGHFNVGGSYEQYF. CDR3 DNA sequence: TGTGCCAGCAGTGGGGGACATTTTAACGTCGGAGGCTCGTACGAGCAGTACTTC. The chain links TRBV6-1 to TRBJ2-7, with D tentatively TRBD1 (6 bases). Trimming took off 4 bases at V and 4 bases at J, with 26 bases between the two ends. The CDR3 covers 18 residues. Germline V CDR1 and CDR2: MNHNS, SASEGT.

This chain links TRBV24-1 with TRBJ1-1; possibly TRBD1 for D (5 bases). CDR3 length: 13 residues. The V end lost 4 bases, the J end lost 6 bases, and 11 bases lay between the germline ends. Germline CDR1 reads KGHDR; CDR2 reads SFDVKD. In DNA form, the CDR3 reads TGTGCCACCAGTGACTCAGGGTTTCCTGAAGCTTTCTTT. This translates into CATSDSGFPEAFF.

The rearrangement uses TRBV7-9 and TRBJ2-2, with TRBD2 identical over 10 bases. From germline, CDR1 is SEHNR and CDR2 FQNEAQ (reference sequence). The CDR3 is 14 residues long. Germline trimming cut 5 bases from V and 5 bases from J; bases unmatched to any gene: 2. CDR3 DNA: TGTGCCAGCAGCGCTAGCGGGAGAACCGGGGAGCTGTTTTTT. It yields the protein CASSASGRTGELFF.

V is TRBV6-5 and J is TRBJ1-2; weak D call: TRBD1 (5 bases). Germline V gene lookup returns CDR1 MNHEY and CDR2 SVGAGI. The CDR3 sequence is 14 residues long. V lost 2 bases, J lost 0 bases, and 7 bases lay in between. CDR3 DNA: TGTGCCAGCAGTTACGCAGGGACTAACTATGGCTACACCTTC. This codes for CASSYAGTNYGYTF.

In this sample, this clone turned up once. The V and J genes are TRBV10-1 and TRBJ2-2; TRBD1 aligns across 10 bases. The CDR3 has 18 residues. The germline gives CDR1 WNHNN, CDR2 SYGVQD (reference sequence). After removal of 7 bases from V and 0 bases from J, the junction contained 11 bases not matched to a gene. CDR3 sequence: CASNPPDRGPTNTGELFF. The CDR3 DNA sequence: TGCGCCAGCAACCCCCCAGACAGGGGGCCAACGAACACCGGGGAGCTGTTTTTT.

Points on this clone: This same CDR3 is encoded by further DNA sequences in the sample. The chain joins TRBV19 to TRBJ2-5; perhaps TRBD1 as D (5 bases). Germline values: CDR1 LNHDA, CDR2 SQIVND (reference sequence). Between the trimmed V and J ends, which lost 3 bases and 4 bases, there was a span of 9 bases. The CDR3 extends over 13 amino acids. CDR3 in DNA: TGTGCCAGTAGTATCGGCAGGGTAGAGACCCAGTACTTC. As protein: CASSIGRVETQYF.

The chain links TRBV25-1 to TRBJ1-2; 10 bases are shared with TRBD1. The V segment lost 5 bases and the J segment 14 bases; nucleotides outside the gene matches: 14. The CDR3 covers 14 residues. Germline CDR1 MGHDK, CDR2 SYGVNS. The DNA for the CDR3 is TGTGCCAGCAGTAAGGGACAGGGGCGGCCTTTCGAGACCTTC. Translating gives CASSKGQGRPFETF.